The next 7 T cell receptor beta chains were all read from a single sample in a study of blood T cell repertoires in COVID-19. TCRdb's table, derived via immunoSEQ multiplex PCR, lists solely in-frame clones and lacks some. Of about 200,000 clones in the sample, approximately 91% are singletons; the top ten hold about 1.7%. Sequencing was performed on peripheral blood. Receptor source: a man between 18 and 35 years old with active or convalescent COVID-19.

This clone is a singleton in its sample. The rearrangement joins TRBV5-1 to TRBJ2-3, with 10 bases matching TRBD2. J lost 4 bases, V lost 0 bases, and 2 bases had no gene match. The CDR3 spans 15 residues. CDR1 is SGHRS, CDR2 YFSETQ, per germline. In DNA, the CDR3 is TGCGCCAGCAGCTTGGGTACTAGCGGGGCAGATACGCAGTATTTT. It is translated as CASSLGTSGADTQYF. The full variable domain, its missing parts supplied by reference TRBV5-1 and TRBJ2-3, is KAGVTQTPRYLIKTRGQQVTLSCSPISGHRSVSWYQQTPGQGLQFLFEYFSETQRNKGNFPGRFSGRQFSNSRSEMNVSTLELGDSALYLCASSLGTSGADTQYFGPGTRLTVL.

The rearrangement joins TRBV5-5 to TRBJ1-1; D is uncertain. Germline CDR1 reads SGHKS; CDR2 reads YYEKEE (reference sequence). V was cut by 4 bases and J by 6 bases, with 19 bases left in between. The CDR3 runs to 15 residues. This chain's CDR3 is CASSVSPRIFAEAFF. For the CDR3, the DNA is TGTGCCAGCAGCGTGAGCCCCAGGATTTTCGCTGAAGCTTTCTTT.

This chain joins TRBV6-5 and TRBJ1-2; 11 bases match TRBD1. The CDR3 extends over 15 amino acids. J was trimmed by 2 bases and V by 5 bases; bases with no gene match: 4. Germline V gene sequence: CDR1 MNHEY, CDR2 SVGAGI. The CDR3 is CASSPRDRGNYGYTF. CDR3 coding DNA: TGTGCCAGCAGTCCCCGGGACAGGGGGAACTATGGCTACACCTTC.

With regard to this clone: Other nucleotide sequences in the sample specify the same CDR3. J is TRBJ2-1 and V is TRBV19; D gene ambiguous. V dropped 4 bases and J dropped 0 bases, with 4 bases sitting between them. Germline CDR1 LNHDA, CDR2 SQIVND (reference sequence). The CDR3 runs 13 residues. CDR3 DNA: TGTGCCAGTAGTACAGGCTCCTACAATGAGCAGTTCTTC. As protein: CASSTGSYNEQFF.

The gene calls are TRBV7-2 and TRBJ2-7; 7 bases are a match to TRBD1. The germline V gene encodes CDR1 SGHTA and CDR2 FQGNSA. The CDR3 consists of 14 residues. J lost 1 base, V lost 3 bases, and 3 bases had no gene match. CDR3 in DNA: TGTGCCAGCAGCTTCGACAGGGTGTCCTACGAGCAGTACTTC. Protein product: CASSFDRVSYEQYF.

A remark on this clone: The germline gene is not matched at one end of the junction; a read error may be the cause. The V gene is TRBV10-3, the J gene TRBJ2-3; TRBD1 matches 7 bases. Germline V gene sequence: CDR1 ENHRY, CDR2 SYGVKD. The CDR3 is 13 residues long. CDR3 sequence: CTISEGAPDTQYF. The CDR3, as DNA: TGTACCATCAGTGAGGGGGCCCCAGATACGCAGTATTTT.

The chain employs TRBV6-5 and TRBJ1-2; 7 nucleotides match TRBD1. The CDR3 has 13 residues. Germline-derived CDR1 and CDR2 are MNHEY and SVGAGI. V shed 5 bases, J shed 6 bases, and the junction held 6 bases outside the gene matches. The CDR3 is CASSRQGLDGYTF. As DNA, the CDR3 is TGTGCCAGCAGTCGACAGGGACTTGATGGCTACACCTTC.